This T cell receptor beta chain was found in a study of blood T cell repertoires in COVID-19. In the study overall: Specimens from acute and convalescent COVID-19 originated in the United States, Italy and Spain. Sources were T cells, B-cell-depleted T cells, or PBMCs; the material itself was cDNA or gDNA.

The CDR3 runs 15 residues. How the authors handled the data: Quantification of nucleated cells was approximated via reference gene primer amplification. Profiled with immunoSEQ multiplex PCR; TCRdb holds only in-frame clones, not every one. D and trimming come from the DNA, and the V and J calls and clone size come from that table. The table shows some 41,000 clones, with just over 85% occurring only once. Material: peripheral blood. The TCR sequence derives from a man aged 35-49 years with active COVID-19. The rearrangement uses TRBV21-1 and TRBJ1-3. TRBV21-1 corresponds to a pseudogene. In nucleotides, the CDR3 is TGTGCCAGCAGCAAAACGAGAGTCTCTGGAAACACCATATATTTT. It translates to CASSKTRVSGNTIYF.